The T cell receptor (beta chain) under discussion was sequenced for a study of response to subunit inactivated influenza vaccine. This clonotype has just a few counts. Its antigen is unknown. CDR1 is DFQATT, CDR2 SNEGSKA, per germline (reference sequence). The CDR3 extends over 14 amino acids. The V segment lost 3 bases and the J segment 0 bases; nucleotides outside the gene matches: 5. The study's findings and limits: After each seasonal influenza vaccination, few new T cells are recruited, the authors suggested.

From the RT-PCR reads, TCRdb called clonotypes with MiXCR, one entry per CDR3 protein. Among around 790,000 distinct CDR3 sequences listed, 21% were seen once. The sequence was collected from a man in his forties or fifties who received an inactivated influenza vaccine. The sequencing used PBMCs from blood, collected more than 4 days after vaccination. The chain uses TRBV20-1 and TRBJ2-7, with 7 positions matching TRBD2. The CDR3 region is CSARGSSGSYEQYF. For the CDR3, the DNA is TGCAGTGCTAGGGGTTCTAGCGGCTCCTACGAGCAGTACTTC.